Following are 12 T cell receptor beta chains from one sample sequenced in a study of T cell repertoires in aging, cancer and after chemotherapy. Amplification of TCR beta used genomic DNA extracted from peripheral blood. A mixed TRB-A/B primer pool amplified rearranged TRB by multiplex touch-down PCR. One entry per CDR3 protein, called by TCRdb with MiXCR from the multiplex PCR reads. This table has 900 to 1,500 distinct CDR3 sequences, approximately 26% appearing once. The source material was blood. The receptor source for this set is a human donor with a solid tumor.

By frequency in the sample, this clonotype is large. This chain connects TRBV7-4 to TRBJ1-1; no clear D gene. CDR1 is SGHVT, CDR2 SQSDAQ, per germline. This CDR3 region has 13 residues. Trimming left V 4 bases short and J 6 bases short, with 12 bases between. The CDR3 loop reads CASSSTRRAEAFF. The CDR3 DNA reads TGTGCCAGCAGCTCGACAAGAAGGGCTGAAGCTTTCTTT.

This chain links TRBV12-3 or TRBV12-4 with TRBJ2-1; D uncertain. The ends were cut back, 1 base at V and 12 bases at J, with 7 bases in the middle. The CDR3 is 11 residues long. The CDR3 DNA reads TGTGCCAGCAGTTTAGGGGTCGGGCAGTTCTTC. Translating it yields CASSLGVGQFF.

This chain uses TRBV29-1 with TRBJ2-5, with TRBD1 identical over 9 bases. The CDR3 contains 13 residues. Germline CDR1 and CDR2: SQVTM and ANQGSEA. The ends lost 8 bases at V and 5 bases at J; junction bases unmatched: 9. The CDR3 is CSLEDRGGETQYF. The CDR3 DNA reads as TGCAGCCTAGAGGACAGGGGTGGCGAGACCCAGTACTTC.

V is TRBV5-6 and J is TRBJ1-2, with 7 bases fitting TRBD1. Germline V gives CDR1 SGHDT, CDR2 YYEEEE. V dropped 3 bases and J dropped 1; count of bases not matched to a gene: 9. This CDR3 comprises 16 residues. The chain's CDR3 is CASSYLGTEINYGYTF. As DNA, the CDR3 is TGTGCCAGCAGCTACTTAGGGACAGAAATTAACTATGGCTACACCTTC. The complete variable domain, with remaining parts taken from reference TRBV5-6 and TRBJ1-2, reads DAGVTQSPTHLIKTRGQQVTLRCSPKSGHDTVSWYQQALGQGPQFIFQYYEEEERQRGNFPDRFSGHQFPNYSSELNVNALLLGDSALYLCASSYLGTEINYGYTFGSGTRLTVV.

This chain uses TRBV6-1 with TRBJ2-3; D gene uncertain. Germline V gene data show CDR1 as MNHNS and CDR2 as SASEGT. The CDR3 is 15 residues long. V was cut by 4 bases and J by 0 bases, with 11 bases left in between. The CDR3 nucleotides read TGTGCCAGCAGTGTTTATAAGAGCAGCACAGATACGCAGTATTTT. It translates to CASSVYKSSTDTQYF.

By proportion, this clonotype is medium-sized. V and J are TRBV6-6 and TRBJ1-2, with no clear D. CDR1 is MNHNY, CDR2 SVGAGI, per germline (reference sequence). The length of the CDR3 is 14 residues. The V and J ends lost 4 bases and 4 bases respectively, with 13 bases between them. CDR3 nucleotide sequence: TGTGCCAGCAGTTTGGACGGGCCCAGCTATGGCTACACCTTC. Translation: CASSLDGPSYGYTF.

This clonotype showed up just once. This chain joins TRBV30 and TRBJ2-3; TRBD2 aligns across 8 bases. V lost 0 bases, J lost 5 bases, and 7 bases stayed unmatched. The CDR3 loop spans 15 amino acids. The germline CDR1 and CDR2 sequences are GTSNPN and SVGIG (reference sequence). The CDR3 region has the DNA TGTGCCTGGAGTGTAGGAGCGGGAGTGGGAGATACGCAGTATTTT. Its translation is CAWSVGAGVGDTQYF.

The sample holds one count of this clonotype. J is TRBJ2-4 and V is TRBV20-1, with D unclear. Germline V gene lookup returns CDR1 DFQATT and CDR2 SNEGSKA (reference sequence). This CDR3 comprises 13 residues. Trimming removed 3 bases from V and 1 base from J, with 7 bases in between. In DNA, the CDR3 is TGCAGTGCTAGTCAGCCCGCCAAAAACATTCAGTACTTC. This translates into CSASQPAKNIQYF.

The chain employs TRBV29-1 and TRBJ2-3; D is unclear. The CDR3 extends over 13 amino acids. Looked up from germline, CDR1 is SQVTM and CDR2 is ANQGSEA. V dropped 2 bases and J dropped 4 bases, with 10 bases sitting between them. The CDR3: CSVEIGFADTQYF. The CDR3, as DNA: TGCAGCGTTGAAATAGGCTTTGCAGATACGCAGTATTTT.

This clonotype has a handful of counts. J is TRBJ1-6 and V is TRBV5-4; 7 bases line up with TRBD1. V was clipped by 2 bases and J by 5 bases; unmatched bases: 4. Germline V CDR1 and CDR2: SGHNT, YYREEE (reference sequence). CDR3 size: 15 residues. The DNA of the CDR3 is TGTGCCAGCAGCTTACAGGGGCTGAATAATTCACCCCTCCACTTT. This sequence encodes CASSLQGLNNSPLHF.

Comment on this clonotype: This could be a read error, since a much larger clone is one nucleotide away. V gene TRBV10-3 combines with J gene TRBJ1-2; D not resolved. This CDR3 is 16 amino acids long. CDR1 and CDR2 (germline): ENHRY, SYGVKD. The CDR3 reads CAISEPNGRENFGYTF. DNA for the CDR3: TGTGCCATCAGTGAGCCCAACGGTCGGGAGAACTTTGGCTACACCTTC.

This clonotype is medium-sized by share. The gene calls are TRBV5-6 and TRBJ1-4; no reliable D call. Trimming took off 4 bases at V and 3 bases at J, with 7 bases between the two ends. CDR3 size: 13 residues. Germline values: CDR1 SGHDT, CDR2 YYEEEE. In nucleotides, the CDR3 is TGTGCCAGCAGCGTAAGGGCTAATGAAAAACTGTTTTTT. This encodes CASSVRANEKLFF.